This T cell receptor (beta chain) was observed in a study of blood T cell repertoires in COVID-19. Study-wide background: Nucleic acid was either cDNA or gDNA, and it came from T cells, B-cell-depleted T cells, or PBMCs.

Here immunoSEQ multiplex PCR was the method, and the copy in TCRdb shows in-frame clones only, minus some. The sample consists of some 150,000 clones, around 84% of them appearing once. Germline V gene data show CDR1 as SEHNR and CDR2 as FQNEAQ (reference sequence). V trimming: 1 base; J trimming: 4 bases; junction bases outside the gene matches: 5. The length of the CDR3 is 15 residues. This clonotype was sampled from a man aged 35 to 55 with acute or convalescent COVID-19. Specimen: peripheral blood. The V gene is TRBV7-9, the J gene TRBJ1-2; 8 bases align to TRBD1. CDR3 residues: CASSLGATGAYGYTF. The CDR3 nucleotides read TGTGCCAGCAGCTTAGGGGCGACAGGGGCCTATGGCTACACCTTC. The variable domain in full, completed from reference TRBV7-9 and TRBJ1-2, reads DTGVSQNPRHKITKRGQNVTFRCDPISEHNRLYWYRQTLGQGPEFLTYFQNEAQLEKSRLLSDRFSAERPKGSFSTLEIQRTEQGDSAMYLCASSLGATGAYGYTFGSGTRLTVV.